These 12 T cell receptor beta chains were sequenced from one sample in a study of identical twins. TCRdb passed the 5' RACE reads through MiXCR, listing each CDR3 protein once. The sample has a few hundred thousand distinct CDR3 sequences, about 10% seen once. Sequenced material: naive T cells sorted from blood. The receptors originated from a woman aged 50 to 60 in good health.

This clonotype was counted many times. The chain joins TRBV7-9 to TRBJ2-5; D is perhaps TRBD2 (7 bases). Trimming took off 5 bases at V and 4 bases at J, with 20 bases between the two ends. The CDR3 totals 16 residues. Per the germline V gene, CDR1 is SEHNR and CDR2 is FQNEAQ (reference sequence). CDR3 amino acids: CASSPNSGGASETQYF. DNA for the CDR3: TGTGCCAGCAGCCCCAACAGTGGGGGGGCTTCAGAGACCCAGTACTTC. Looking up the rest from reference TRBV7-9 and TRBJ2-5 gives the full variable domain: DTGVSQNPRHKITKRGQNVTFRCDPISEHNRLYWYRQTLGQGPEFLTYFQNEAQLEKSRLLSDRFSAERPKGSFSTLEIQRTEQGDSAMYLCASSPNSGGASETQYFGPGTRLLVL.

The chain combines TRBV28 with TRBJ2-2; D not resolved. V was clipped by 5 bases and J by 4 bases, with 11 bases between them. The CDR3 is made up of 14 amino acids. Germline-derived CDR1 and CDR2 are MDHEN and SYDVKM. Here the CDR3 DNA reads TGTGCCAGCAGTGTAGTTGACCGCACCGGGGAGCTGTTTTTT. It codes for CASSVVDRTGELFF.

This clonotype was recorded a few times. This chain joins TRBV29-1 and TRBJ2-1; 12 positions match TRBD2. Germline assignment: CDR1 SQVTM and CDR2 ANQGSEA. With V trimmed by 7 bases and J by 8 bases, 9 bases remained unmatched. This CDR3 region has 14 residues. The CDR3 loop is CSAPPSGRVYEQFF. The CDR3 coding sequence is TGCAGCGCTCCTCCTAGCGGGAGGGTCTATGAGCAGTTCTTC.

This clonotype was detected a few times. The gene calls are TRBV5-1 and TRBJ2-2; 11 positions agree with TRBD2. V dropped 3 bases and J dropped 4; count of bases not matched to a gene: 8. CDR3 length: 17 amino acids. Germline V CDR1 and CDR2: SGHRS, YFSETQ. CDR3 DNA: TGCGCCAGCAGCTCCTCCCTACTAGCGGGGGTCACCGGGGAGCTGTTTTTT. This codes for CASSSSLLAGVTGELFF.

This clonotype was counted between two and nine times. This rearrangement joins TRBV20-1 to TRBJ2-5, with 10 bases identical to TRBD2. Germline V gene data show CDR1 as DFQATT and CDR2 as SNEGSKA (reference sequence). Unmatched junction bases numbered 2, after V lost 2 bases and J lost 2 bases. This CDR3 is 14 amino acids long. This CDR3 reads CSARLAGAQETQYF. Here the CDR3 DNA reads TGCAGTGCTAGACTAGCGGGAGCACAAGAGACCCAGTACTTC.

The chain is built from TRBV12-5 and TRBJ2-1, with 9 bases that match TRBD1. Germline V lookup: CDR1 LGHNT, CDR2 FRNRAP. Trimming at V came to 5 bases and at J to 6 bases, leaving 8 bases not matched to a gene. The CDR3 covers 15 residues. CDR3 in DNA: TGTGCTAGTGGTCCACCGGGACAGGGTCGCAATGAGCAGTTCTTC. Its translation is CASGPPGQGRNEQFF.

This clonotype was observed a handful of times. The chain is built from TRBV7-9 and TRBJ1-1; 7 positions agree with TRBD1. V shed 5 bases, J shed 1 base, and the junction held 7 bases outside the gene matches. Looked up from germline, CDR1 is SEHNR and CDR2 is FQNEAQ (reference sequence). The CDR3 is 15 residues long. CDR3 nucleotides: TGTGCCAGCAGCCCCAACAGGGGCCCGAACACTGAAGCTTTCTTT. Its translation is CASSPNRGPNTEAFF. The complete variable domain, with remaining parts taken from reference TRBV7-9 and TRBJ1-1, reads DTGVSQNPRHKITKRGQNVTFRCDPISEHNRLYWYRQTLGQGPEFLTYFQNEAQLEKSRLLSDRFSAERPKGSFSTLEIQRTEQGDSAMYLCASSPNRGPNTEAFFGQGTRLTVV.

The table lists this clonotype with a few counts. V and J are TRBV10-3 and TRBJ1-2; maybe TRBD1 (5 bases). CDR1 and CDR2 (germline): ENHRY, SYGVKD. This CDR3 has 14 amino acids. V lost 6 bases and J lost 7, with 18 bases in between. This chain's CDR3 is CAISQFEGPGGYTF. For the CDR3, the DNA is TGTGCCATCAGCCAATTTGAGGGGCCCGGTGGCTACACCTTC.

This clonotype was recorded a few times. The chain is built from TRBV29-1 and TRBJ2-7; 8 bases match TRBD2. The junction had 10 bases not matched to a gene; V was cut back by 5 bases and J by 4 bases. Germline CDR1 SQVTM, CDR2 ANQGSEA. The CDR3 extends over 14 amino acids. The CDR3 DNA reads TGCAGCGTTCGTAGCGGGGCCAACAAGTACGAGCAGTACTTC. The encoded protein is CSVRSGANKYEQYF.

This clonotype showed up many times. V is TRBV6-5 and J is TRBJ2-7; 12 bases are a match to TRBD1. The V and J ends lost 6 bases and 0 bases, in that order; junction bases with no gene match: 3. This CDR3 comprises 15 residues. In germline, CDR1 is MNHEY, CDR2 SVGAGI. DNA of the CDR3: TGTGCCAGCAGCCCGGGACAGGGGGCCTCCTACGAGCAGTACGTC. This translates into CASSPGQGASYEQYV.

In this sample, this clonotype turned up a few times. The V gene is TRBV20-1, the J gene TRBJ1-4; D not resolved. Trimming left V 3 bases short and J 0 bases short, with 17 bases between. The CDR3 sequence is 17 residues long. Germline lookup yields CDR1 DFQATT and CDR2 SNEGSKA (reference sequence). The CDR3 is CSASPNSVSATNEKLFF. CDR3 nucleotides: TGCAGTGCTAGTCCAAACAGTGTCAGTGCAACTAATGAAAAACTGTTTTTT.

This CDR3 reads CASSLRVPGAGEQFF. For the CDR3, the DNA is TGTGCCAGCAGCTTAAGAGTTCCCGGGGCTGGGGAGCAGTTCTTC. The chain carries TRBV7-6 and TRBJ2-1; D assignment may be TRBD1 or TRBD2 (5 bases each). Germline V gives CDR1 SGHVS, CDR2 FNYEAQ. The CDR3 has 15 residues. V lost 2 bases, J lost 10 bases, and 18 bases lay in between.